The sequence of this TCR beta chain was determined in a study of memory CD4+ T cells and cytomegalovirus serostatus (dated by TCRdb to about 2019). Notes on the research overall: The cohort comprised around 35 healthy Belgian adults, 9 CMV seropositive and around 24 CMV seronegative. To replicate a published TCR-based CMV serostatus classifier, the study sequenced CD4+ memory TCRbeta repertoires from a Belgian cohort whose cytomegalovirus serostatus was known.

Single viable CD3+CD4+CD8-CD45RO+ cells were sorted as memory CD4+ T cells on a FACSAria II. To determine CMV serostatus, a Roche Elecsys assay was used that detects serum IgG against CMV pp150, pp28, p38 and p52. Once the samples were thawed, total CD4+ T cells were enriched through positive selection using CD4 magnetic microbeads. The samples came from a different study that was designed specifically to examine the CD4+ T cell memory repertoire. Peripheral blood mononuclear cells were isolated and cryopreserved according to standard operating procedures, and serum was stored at -80 degrees C. Staining used CD3-PerCP (BW264/56), CD4-APC (RPA-T4), CD45RO-PE (UCHT1) and CD8-Pacific Orange (3B5) antibodies, with Sytox blue excluding non-viable cells. What the study reported, not specific to this receptor: Of 150 to 200 previously reported CMV-associated TCRbeta sequences, 67 appeared in the CD4+ memory repertoires, each in one to five individuals. A median bootstrapped AUC of about 0.95 with a 95% CI of 0.76-1.00 was achieved on the Belgian cohort by the original-framework classifier. The results were interpreted as suggesting that the CMV-associated TCR signature is largely present in the CD4+ memory repertoire. For predicting CMV serostatus, the median bootstrapped AUC was about 0.95 using the original framework and less than 0.93 using a US-trained random forest. Only CD4+CD45RO+ memory cells were sequenced, in contrast to the original study, which included naive and memory CD4+ and CD8+ populations.

Genomic DNA was extracted from sorted cells with the Quick-DNA Microprep Kit. Amplification of TCRbeta DNA was done with the immunoSEQ hsTCRbeta kit, following the protocol from the manufacturer. TCRbeta libraries were sequenced on an Illumina MiSeq instrument. In the original analysis: Following removal of out-of-frame sequences, some 2,200,000 distinct TCRbeta sequences were retained, with an average of roughly 70,000 per individual. Each individual was scored by the count of roughly 160 previously reported CMV-associated TCRbeta sequences and the total productive distinct TCRbeta count. A beta-binomial model was reimplemented in Python, and random forests from scikit-learn, run with default parameters, were trained on data from the US cohort. Classifier performance on the Belgian cohort was summarized as median AUC with percentile confidence intervals calculated over 10,000 bootstrap iterations. Not all clones reach the TCRdb copy of this immuneACCESS table, which keeps in-frame sequences only. Checked studies attribute under half of the gap to unresolved V genes and leave the rest unexplained. That table gives V, J and clone size, and the DNA gave D and trimming. The sample table lists about 75,000 clones, roughly three quarters of them with a count of one. Approximately 2.4% of the sample comes from the top ten.

This clone showed up just a few times. Its antigen is currently not known. Base-call qualities are not available, and no considerably larger clone is one nucleotide away. This TCR was recovered from an adult in good health and CMV-seropositive. Sequencing was carried out using memory CD4+ T cells from blood.

The nucleotide sequence is TGTGCCAGTAGTATAGATTTATACACCTTC. Translated, this gives CASSIDLYTF. The rearranged chain carries TRBV19 and TRBJ1-2; the D gene lacks a confident call. V drops 0 bases and J drops 11 bases, leaving 4 bases in between. CDR1 is given as LNHDA and CDR2 as SQIVND, both from the germline V gene (reference sequence). Inclusive of the bounding cysteine and phenylalanine, the CDR3 is 10 residues long. Only CDR3 DNA remains: 30 bases, in frame from the first base.